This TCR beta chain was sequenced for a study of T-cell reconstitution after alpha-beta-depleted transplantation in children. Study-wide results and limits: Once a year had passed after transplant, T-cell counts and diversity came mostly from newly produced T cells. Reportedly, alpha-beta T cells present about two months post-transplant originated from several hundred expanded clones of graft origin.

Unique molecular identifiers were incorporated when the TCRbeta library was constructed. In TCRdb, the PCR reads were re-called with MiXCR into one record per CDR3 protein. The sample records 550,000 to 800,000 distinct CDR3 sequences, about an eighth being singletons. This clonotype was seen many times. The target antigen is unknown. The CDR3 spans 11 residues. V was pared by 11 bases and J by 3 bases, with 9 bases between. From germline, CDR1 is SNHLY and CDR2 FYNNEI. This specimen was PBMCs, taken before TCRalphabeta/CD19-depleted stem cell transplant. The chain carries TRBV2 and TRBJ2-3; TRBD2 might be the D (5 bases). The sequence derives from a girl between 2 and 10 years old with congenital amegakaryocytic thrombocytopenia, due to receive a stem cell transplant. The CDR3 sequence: CAGRGTDTQYF. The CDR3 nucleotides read TGTGCCGGACGAGGGACAGATACGCAGTATTTT.